This TCR beta chain came from a study of cytomegalovirus exposure and HLA in healthy donors. Broader study findings: While the bulk of TCR sequences proved rare, some public TCRs turned up in many donors. There were over 150 TCR beta chains listed as cytomegalovirus-associated.

Details on this clone: The antigen remains undetermined.

This CDR3 spans 14 amino acids. V trimming: 5 bases; J trimming: 7 bases; junction bases outside the gene matches: 8. Germline CDR1 reads SGHNT; CDR2 reads YENEEA. Measured with immunoSEQ multiplex PCR; TCRdb has only the in-frame clones, and not every one. The sample lists under 200,000 clones; more than 80% were seen once. The sequence came from a man between 18 and 29 years old in good health and CMV-seropositive. The rearrangement uses TRBV11-3 and TRBJ2-5; 9 bases are a match to TRBD1. Sequenced input: PBMCs. CDR3 sequence: CASSEGQGGGTQYF. The CDR3, as DNA: TGTGCCAGCAGCGAGGGACAGGGTGGAGGGACCCAGTACTTC.